This T cell receptor (beta chain) derives from a study of beta chain features in type 1 diabetes. Whole-study context: Cell yields, gender and age were comparable in patients and healthy donors. Investigators examined more than 90 million sorted cells across all samples.

The germline V and J ends were trimmed by 5 bases and 5 bases, with 15 bases remaining between them. CDR1 and CDR2 (germline): SEHNR, FQNEAQ (reference sequence). There are 14 residues in the CDR3. It was one heparinised blood draw, averaging about 116 mL, that each donor gave. With respect to this clone: Its target is unknown.

What was sequenced were expressed TCRB transcripts, since all of the isolated RNA had been reverse transcribed. TCRdb's copy holds only in-frame clones and misses some; the assay was immunoSEQ multiplex PCR. The sample has about 250,000 clones, 13% to 15% seen once. General study points: For patients, the naive, central memory and Treg TCRB repertoires appeared more alike than for healthy donors.

The material sequenced was naive CD4+ T cells from blood. This TCR was sampled from a woman aged 40 to 50 in good health. The chain is built from TRBV7-9 and TRBJ2-5; possible D gene TRBD2, 5 bases. The CDR3 DNA reads as TGTGCCAGCAGCCCCCAACAGAGGGAGGAGACCCAGTACTTC. Its protein product is CASSPQQREETQYF.